This T cell receptor (beta chain) was sequenced during a study of graft-versus-host responses after intestinal transplantation. Overall study context: Among the recipients, all got anti-thymocyte globulin induction and then tacrolimus and steroids for two to four years.

This CDR3 comprises 13 residues. In germline, CDR1 is ENHRY, CDR2 SYGVKD. The ends were cut back, 0 bases at V and 6 bases at J, with 9 bases in the middle. Using immunoSEQ multiplex PCR, the repertoire was profiled, and TCRdb retains in-frame clones only, with some absent. Of some 81,000 clones listed, roughly 91% are singletons. Overall study results and limits: GvH clones were identified in recipient marrow, with some first appearing in ileum or blood. Some patients had graft-donor T cell macrochimerism, and their allografts showed high graft-versus-host to host-versus-graft clonal ratios.

About this clone: The antigen remains undetermined.

The rearrangement uses TRBV10-3 and TRBJ2-7; D remains unclear. The receptor's source is a human donor who received an intestinal transplant. The sequencing here drew on unstimulated CD4+ T cells sorted from spleen or lymph node cells, taken before intestinal transplant. This CDR3 reads CAISESWAAEQYF. CDR3 DNA sequence: TGTGCCATCAGTGAGTCTTGGGCAGCCGAGCAGTACTTC.